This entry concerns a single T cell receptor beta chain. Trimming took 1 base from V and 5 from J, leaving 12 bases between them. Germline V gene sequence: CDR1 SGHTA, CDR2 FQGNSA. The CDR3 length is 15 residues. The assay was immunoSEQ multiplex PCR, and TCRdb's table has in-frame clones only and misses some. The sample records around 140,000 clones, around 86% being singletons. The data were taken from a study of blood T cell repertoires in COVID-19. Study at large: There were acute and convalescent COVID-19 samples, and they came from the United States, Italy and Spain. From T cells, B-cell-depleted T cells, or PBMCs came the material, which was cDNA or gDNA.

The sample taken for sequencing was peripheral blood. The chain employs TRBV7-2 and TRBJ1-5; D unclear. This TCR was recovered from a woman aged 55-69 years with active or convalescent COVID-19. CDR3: CASSLVGIGYQPQHF. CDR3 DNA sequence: TGTGCCAGCAGCTTAGTCGGGATTGGGTATCAGCCCCAGCATTTT. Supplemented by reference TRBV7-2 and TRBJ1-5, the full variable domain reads GAGVSQSPSNKVTEKGKDVELRCDPISGHTALYWYRQSLGQGLEFLIYFQGNSAPDKSGLPSDRFSAERTGGSVSTLTIQRTQQEDSAVYLCASSLVGIGYQPQHFGDGTRLSIL.